These T cell receptor beta chains were read from a single sample in a study of beta chain features in type 1 diabetes. The table came from immunoSEQ multiplex PCR; TCRdb's copy has only in-frame clones and leaves some out. The table has around 500,000 clones, 10% to 12% seen once. The sample was naive CD4+ T cells from blood. The receptors were gathered from a woman in her late teens or twenties in good health. Each CDR3 is given with its conserved first and last residue. D genes are given only for firm matches. Only some rows state a clone size, as once, few, many or a class for expanded clones.

j_gene: TRBJ2-7
v_gene: TRBV6-5
d_gene: NA
abundance: NA
CDR3aa: CASTDDSYEQYF
CDR3nt: TGTGCCAGCACTGATGACAGTTACGAGCAGTACTTC

j_gene: TRBJ2-3
v_gene: TRBV30
d_gene: NA
abundance: NA
CDR3aa: CAWSVGSPDTQYF
CDR3nt: TGTGCCTGGAGTGTTGGGAGCCCCGATACGCAGTATTTT

j_gene: TRBJ1-4
v_gene: TRBV30
d_gene: NA
abundance: NA
CDR3aa: CAWSVDRGGQLNEKLFF
CDR3nt: TGTGCCTGGAGTGTCGATCGCGGGGGACAACTCAATGAAAAACTGTTTTTT

j_gene: TRBJ2-1
v_gene: TRBV7-2
d_gene: NA
abundance: few
CDR3aa: CASSLELASYNEQFF
CDR3nt: TGTGCCAGCAGCTTAGAGCTGGCGTCCTACAATGAGCAGTTCTTC

j_gene: TRBJ2-1
v_gene: TRBV7-2
d_gene: NA
abundance: NA
CDR3aa: CASSSYRDNEQFF
CDR3nt: TGTGCCAGCAGCTCCTACCGGGACAATGAGCAGTTCTTC

j_gene: TRBJ2-1
v_gene: TRBV5-6
d_gene: TRBD1
abundance: few
CDR3aa: CASSGWTGRFYNEQFF
CDR3nt: TGTGCCAGCAGCGGATGGACAGGGAGGTTTTACAATGAGCAGTTCTTC

j_gene: TRBJ1-2
v_gene: TRBV9
d_gene: NA
abundance: NA
CDR3aa: CASSVSVVGVF
CDR3nt: TGTGCCAGCAGCGTTTCTGTGGTCGGAGTGTTC

j_gene: TRBJ2-4
v_gene: TRBV7-2
d_gene: NA
abundance: few
CDR3aa: CASSTNSGTAKNIQYF
CDR3nt: TGTGCCAGCAGCACCAACTCCGGGACCGCCAAAAACATTCAGTACTTC

j_gene: TRBJ1-2
v_gene: TRBV21-1
d_gene: NA
abundance: few
CDR3aa: CASSNGRRTGYTF
CDR3nt: TGTGCCAGCAGCAATGGGAGGAGGACGGGCTACACCTTC

j_gene: TRBJ1-1
v_gene: TRBV15
d_gene: NA
abundance: NA
CDR3aa: CATSGEQWRTEAFF
CDR3nt: TGTGCCACCAGCGGAGAACAGTGGCGCACTGAAGCTTTCTTT